These 15 T cell receptor beta chains originate from one sample sequenced in a study of T cells in Graves' hyperthyroidism and ophthalmopathy. The CDR3 regions of TCR beta were amplified from RNA transcripts. TCR CDR3 underwent first-round RT-PCR with the HTBI primer set. Using its own MiXCR run on the multiplex PCR reads, TCRdb lists one record per CDR3 protein. Among 620,000 or so distinct CDR3 sequences listed, about 14% were seen once. Sequencing used blood. The receptors derive from a woman aged 50 to 60 with Graves' ophthalmopathy.

In this sample, this clonotype turned up a few times. This clone may be a read error of a much larger clone one base away. The J gene is TRBJ2-2, the V gene TRBV3-1; possibly TRBD2 for D (5 bases). The CDR3 spans 13 residues. The V gene's germline CDR1 is LGHDT and CDR2 YNNKEL (reference sequence). CDR3 region: CASNLLDTGEQFF. CDR3 bases: TGTGCCAGCAACCTACTAGACACCGGGGAGCAGTTTTTT. Complete variable domain (other parts from reference TRBV3-1 and TRBJ2-2): DTAVSQTPKYLVTQMGNDKSIKCEQNLGHDTMYWYKQDSKKFLKIMFSYNNKELIINETVPNRFSPKSPDKAHLNLHINSLELGDSAVYFCASNLLDTGEQFFGEGSRLTVL.

This clonotype was found many times. The chain recombines TRBV7-8 with TRBJ1-2; TRBD1 matches at 9 bases. V trimming: 1 base; J trimming: 7 bases; junction bases outside the gene matches: 4. Germline-derived CDR1 and CDR2 are SGHVS and FQNEAQ. The CDR3 totals 14 residues. This chain's CDR3 is CASSLDRGLVGYTF. For the CDR3, the DNA is TGTGCCAGCAGCTTAGACAGGGGGCTAGTTGGCTACACCTTC.

The sample holds many counts of this clonotype. The chain recombines TRBV28 with TRBJ1-1; D gene unclear. Looked up from germline, CDR1 is MDHEN and CDR2 is SYDVKM. The V and J ends lost 3 bases and 1 base respectively, with 6 bases between them. This CDR3 contains 13 residues. CDR3 in DNA: TGTGCCAGCAGTTTCGACTGGAACACTGAAGCTTTCTTT. It translates to CASSFDWNTEAFF.

The chain links TRBV4-3 to TRBJ1-2; 10 bases align to TRBD1. Germline CDR1 is LGHNA and CDR2 is YSLEER. V lost 4 bases, J lost 5 bases, and 7 bases stayed unmatched. There are 15 residues in the CDR3. CDR3 residues: CASSPSTGGGYGYTF. For the CDR3, the DNA is TGCGCCAGCAGCCCCTCGACAGGGGGCGGGTATGGCTACACCTTC.

This clonotype was found many times. The J gene is TRBJ2-7, the V gene TRBV5-1; D not certain. V shed 4 bases and J shed 6 bases, with 14 bases lying between them. The CDR3 is 13 amino acids. CDR1 SGHRS and CDR2 YFSETQ come from the germline V gene. CDR3 sequence: CASSRVSGFEQYF. CDR3 nucleotide sequence: TGCGCCAGCAGCCGCGTATCAGGTTTCGAGCAGTACTTC.

This clonotype has only a few counts. The chain recombines TRBV15 with TRBJ2-5, with D tentatively TRBD1 (5 bases). V lost 5 bases to trimming and J lost 4 bases, with 8 bases between them. From germline, CDR1 is LNHNV and CDR2 YYDKDF (reference sequence). This CDR3 is built from 12 residues. CDR3 in amino acids: CATSGAVETQYF. In DNA form, the CDR3 reads TGTGCCACCAGCGGGGCGGTAGAGACCCAGTACTTC.

This clonotype has a count of ten or more. As DNA, the CDR3 is TGTGCCAGCTCCGGACTAGCGGGACGACAAGAGACCCAGTACTTC. Its protein is CASSGLAGRQETQYF. The J gene is TRBJ2-5, the V gene TRBV18, with 12 positions matching TRBD2. The germline CDR1 and CDR2 sequences are KGHSH and LQKENI. The junction had 4 bases not matched to a gene; V was cut back by 6 bases and J by 2 bases. The length of the CDR3 is 15 residues.

This clonotype was observed many times. The chain uses TRBV5-1 and TRBJ2-1; 11 nucleotides line up with TRBD2. Germline V CDR1 and CDR2: SGHRS, YFSETQ. The CDR3 contains 14 residues. Unmatched junction bases numbered 4, after V lost 1 base and J lost 10 bases. This CDR3 reads CASSLIAGGHEQFF. CDR3 bases: TGCGCCAGCAGCTTGATAGCGGGAGGGCACGAGCAGTTCTTC. Supplemented by reference TRBV5-1 and TRBJ2-1, the full variable domain reads KAGVTQTPRYLIKTRGQQVTLSCSPISGHRSVSWYQQTPGQGLQFLFEYFSETQRNKGNFPGRFSGRQFSNSRSEMNVSTLELGDSALYLCASSLIAGGHEQFFGPGTRLTVL.

In this sample, this clonotype turned up many times. V usage is TRBV28 and J usage is TRBJ2-2, with TRBD2 matching 10 bases. The trim removed 0 bases at V and 4 bases at J, leaving 2 bases unmatched. This CDR3 comprises 16 residues. CDR1 and CDR2 (germline): MDHEN, SYDVKM. CDR3 coding DNA: TGTGCCAGCAGTTTATGGGTAGCGGGAGGCACCGGGGAGCTGTTTTTT. Its protein is CASSLWVAGGTGELFF. Based on the CDR3 plus reference TRBV28 and TRBJ2-2, the full variable domain is DVKVTQSSRYLVKRTGEKVFLECVQDMDHENMFWYRQDPGLGLRLIYFSYDVKMKEKGDIPEGYSVSREKKERFSLILESASTNQTSMYLCASSLWVAGGTGELFFGEGSRLTVL.

Many counts were recorded for this clonotype. V gene TRBV7-2 combines with J gene TRBJ2-3; 7 bases map to TRBD1. The CDR3 runs to 16 residues. The germline gives CDR1 SGHTA, CDR2 FQGNSA. The trim removed 5 bases at V and 1 base at J, leaving 9 bases unmatched. DNA for the CDR3: TGTGCCAGCAGCCCGCAGACAGGGATACGCACAGATACGCAGTATTTT. This translates into CASSPQTGIRTDTQYF.

V and J are TRBV5-1 and TRBJ2-1; 9 nucleotides agree with TRBD2. Germline assignment: CDR1 SGHRS and CDR2 YFSETQ. CDR3 length: 16 amino acids. The V segment lost 2 bases and the J segment 4 bases; nucleotides outside the gene matches: 7. Here the CDR3 DNA reads TGCGCCAGCAGCTTCTCCTTGACTAGCGGATACAATGAGCAGTTCTTC. This sequence encodes CASSFSLTSGYNEQFF.

The gene calls are TRBV20-1 and TRBJ2-1; 9 bases line up with TRBD2. The CDR3 extends over 15 amino acids. V dropped 5 bases and J dropped 3; count of bases not matched to a gene: 8. Germline lookup yields CDR1 DFQATT and CDR2 SNEGSKA (reference sequence). The DNA of the CDR3 is TGCAGTGCTCATAGGACTAGCGAGGTCTACAATGAGCAGTTCTTC. This sequence encodes CSAHRTSEVYNEQFF.

This clonotype was seen ten or more times. The genes are TRBV28 and TRBJ2-7; D gene unclear. Germline CDR1 is MDHEN and CDR2 is SYDVKM. This CDR3 region has 11 residues. With 5 bases removed from V and 3 bases from J, the gap between germline ends came to 5 bases. CDR3 loop: CASSHIYEQYF. DNA for the CDR3: TGTGCCAGCAGTCACATCTACGAGCAGTACTTC.

This clonotype was found many times. The gene calls are TRBV14 and TRBJ2-3; no clear D. Trimming took 4 bases from V and 5 from J, leaving 10 bases between them. The CDR3 loop spans 13 amino acids. Germline CDR1 reads SGHDN; CDR2 reads FVKESK. The CDR3 DNA sequence: TGTGCCAGCAGCCCAGTCCGACGAGATACGCAGTATTTT. Its protein product is CASSPVRRDTQYF.

This clonotype occurred many times. The chain has TRBV28 and TRBJ2-3, with 9 nucleotides matching TRBD1. The germline CDR1 and CDR2 sequences are MDHEN and SYDVKM. V lost 4 bases, J lost 2 bases, and 10 bases stayed unmatched. CDR3 length: 17 residues. The CDR3 DNA sequence: TGTGCCAGCAGTTACACTCCGGACAGGGGAAACACAGATACGCAGTATTTT. This codes for CASSYTPDRGNTDTQYF. The full variable domain, completed using reference TRBV28 and TRBJ2-3, is DVKVTQSSRYLVKRTGEKVFLECVQDMDHENMFWYRQDPGLGLRLIYFSYDVKMKEKGDIPEGYSVSREKKERFSLILESASTNQTSMYLCASSYTPDRGNTDTQYFGPGTRLTVL.